The rows below give T cell receptor beta chains drawn from one sample of a study of human T cells and chemical hapten exposure. TCRdb itself ran the RACE reads through MiXCR, one entry per CDR3 protein. The table lists approximately 97,000 distinct CDR3 sequences, roughly a quarter of them singletons. Sequences were derived from whole blood, sampled in connection with sensitization to the hapten diphenylcyclopropenone (DPC). Receptor source: a man in his forties with alopecia areata. Some clones in this sample may be carry-over from other donors' samples. Each CDR3 is given with its conserved first and last residue. The D gene is left open where the match is weak. Size is omitted from some rows. Given values are once, few, many or a class for expanded clones.

clone size	CDR3 length	D gene	V gene	J gene	CDR3 protein	CDR3 DNA
few	12	NA	TRBV27	TRBJ2-3	CASGISTDTQYF	TGTGCCAGCGGGATAAGCACAGATACGCAGTATTTT
NA	14	NA	TRBV13	TRBJ1-1	CASSSATDYTEAFF	TGTGCCAGCAGCTCAGCTACGGATTACACTGAAGCTTTCTTT
NA	15	NA	TRBV20-1	TRBJ2-7	CSARDITGRAYEQYF	TGCAGTGCTAGAGATATCACAGGGAGGGCCTACGAGCAGTACTTC
few	13	TRBD2	TRBV7-2	TRBJ2-1	CASSPRTSYEQFF	TGTGCCAGCAGCCCCCGGACTAGTTATGAGCAGTTCTTC
NA	15	NA	TRBV2	TRBJ2-7	CASSERLALGYEQYF	TGTGCCAGCAGTGAACGGCTAGCGTTGGGTTACGAGCAGTACTTC
NA	17	TRBD2	TRBV13	TRBJ2-2	CASSLPPGTSGSGELFF	TGTGCCAGCAGCTTACCTCCAGGGACTAGCGGGAGCGGGGAGCTGTTTTTT
few	12	NA	TRBV29-1	TRBJ1-1	CSVEVGWTEAFF	TGCAGCGTTGAAGTTGGGTGGACTGAAGCTTTCTTT
NA	14	TRBD2	TRBV20-1	TRBJ2-3	CSAPALREWNTQYF	TGCAGTGCGCCGGCCTTGCGGGAGTGGAATACGCAGTATTTT
many	13	NA	TRBV16	TRBJ1-2	CASSQSIRAGYTF	TGTGCCAGCAGCCAATCAATCCGGGCCGGCTACACCTTC
NA	15	TRBD1	TRBV6-1	TRBJ1-5	CASGTGTGANQPQHF	TGTGCCAGCGGAACCGGGACAGGCGCAAATCAGCCCCAGCATTTT
NA	15	NA	TRBV12-3/TRBV12-4	TRBJ1-1	CASSRTLGGLREAFF	TGTGCCAGCAGCCGGACCCTCGGAGGCTTGAGGGAAGCTTTCTTT
NA	13	NA	TRBV29-1	TRBJ2-4	CSFTSFHKNIQYF	TGCAGCTTCACTAGTTTCCACAAAAACATTCAGTACTTC
NA	11	NA	TRBV18	TRBJ1-1	CASSPKSEAFF	TGTGCCAGCTCACCTAAATCTGAAGCTTTCTTT
NA	13	TRBD1	TRBV28	TRBJ2-4	CASSWDRAKIQYF	TGTGCCAGCAGTTGGGACAGGGCAAAAATTCAGTACTTC
few	14	TRBD2	TRBV12-3/TRBV12-4	TRBJ2-4	CASNDLQGGDIQYF	TGTGCCAGCAACGATCTGCAGGGAGGGGACATTCAGTACTTC
NA	15	TRBD2	TRBV6-2/TRBV6-3	TRBJ2-7	CASKLLAGGMDERYF	TGTGCCAGCAAGTTACTAGCGGGAGGAATGGACGAGCGGTACTTC
NA	14	TRBD2	TRBV7-9	TRBJ2-1	CASRWSSGSNEQFF	TGTGCCAGCAGATGGTCTAGCGGGAGTAATGAGCAGTTCTTC
NA	16	TRBD1	TRBV6-2/TRBV6-3	TRBJ2-1	CASSYPLGQGVYDQFF	TGTGCCAGCAGTTACCCTTTGGGACAGGGAGTTTATGATCAGTTCTTC
few	12	NA	TRBV7-9	TRBJ2-7	CASSLVGYEQYF	TGTGCCAGCAGCTTAGTGGGGTACGAGCAGTACTTC
NA	16	NA	TRBV6-1	TRBJ2-7	CASSEWEADPSYEQYF	TGTGCCAGCAGTGAATGGGAAGCGGATCCCTCCTACGAGCAGTACTTC
many	15	NA	TRBV20-1	TRBJ2-2	CSARLPSLANGELFF	TGCAGTGCTAGGCTACCGAGTCTAGCAAACGGGGAGCTGTTTTTT
NA	14	NA	TRBV2	TRBJ2-7	CASSEIIGAYEQYF	TGTGCCAGCAGTGAAATAATCGGGGCGTACGAGCAGTACTTC
few	17	NA	TRBV20-1	TRBJ2-7	CSARKDFLNHGLYEQYF	TGCAGTGCTAGAAAGGACTTTCTCAATCACGGGTTATACGAGCAGTACTTC
NA	14	NA	TRBV19	TRBJ1-1	CASSIKKGRTEAFF	TGTGCCAGTAGTATAAAAAAGGGGCGCACTGAAGCTTTCTTT
few	16	NA	TRBV5-4	TRBJ2-7	CASSVGGLAGQYEQYF	TGTGCCAGCAGCGTGGGTGGCTTGGCGGGACAATACGAGCAGTACTTC
few	16	NA	TRBV5-1	TRBJ1-1	CASSLEGTLVNTEAFF	TGCGCCAGCAGCTTGGAGGGGACACTTGTGAACACTGAAGCTTTCTTT
NA	14	NA	TRBV3-1	TRBJ2-5	CASSQMTGQETQYF	TGTGCCAGCAGCCAGATGACGGGACAAGAGACCCAGTACTTC
NA	14	NA	TRBV12-3/TRBV12-4	TRBJ2-3	CASSFILGTDTQYF	TGTGCCAGCAGTTTCATCTTAGGCACAGATACGCAGTATTTT
few	13	NA	TRBV7-2	TRBJ2-5	CASSLAERSTQYF	TGTGCCAGCAGCTTAGCGGAGCGGTCCACCCAGTACTTC
NA	14	TRBD1	TRBV7-3	TRBJ2-6	CASSQGAGANVLTF	TGTGCCAGCAGCCAGGGGGCTGGGGCCAACGTCCTGACTTTC
few	17	TRBD2	TRBV7-9	TRBJ2-1	CASSIHPSGRVSNEQFF	TGTGCCAGCAGCATCCATCCTAGCGGGAGGGTGTCCAATGAGCAGTTCTTC
few	13	TRBD1	TRBV10-3	TRBJ1-6	CAISDRGGSPLHF	TGTGCCATCAGCGACAGGGGCGGTTCACCCCTCCACTTT
NA	13	NA	TRBV12-3/TRBV12-4	TRBJ2-7	CASSPGDWSEQYF	TGTGCCAGCAGTCCAGGGGATTGGAGCGAGCAGTACTTC
NA	12	NA	TRBV28	TRBJ2-7	CASSSATSEQYF	TGTGCCAGCAGTTCCGCCACTTCCGAGCAGTACTTC
few	13	NA	TRBV12-3/TRBV12-4	TRBJ2-5	CASNFVVSETQYF	TGTGCCAGCAACTTTGTGGTATCGGAGACCCAGTACTTC
NA	13	NA	TRBV28	TRBJ2-7	CASSSGRDYEQYF	TGTGCCAGCAGTTCTGGACGAGACTACGAGCAGTACTTC
NA	13	NA	TRBV20-1	TRBJ1-5	CSARDHRDQPQHF	TGCAGTGCTAGAGACCACCGTGATCAGCCCCAGCATTTT
NA	14	TRBD1	TRBV7-9	TRBJ2-4	CASSSDRGGNIQYF	TGTGCCAGCAGCTCCGACAGGGGTGGAAACATTCAGTACTTC
few	15	NA	TRBV28	TRBJ2-6	CASSFVNSGANVLTF	TGTGCCAGCAGTTTTGTCAATTCTGGGGCCAACGTCCTGACTTTC
NA	15	NA	TRBV12-3/TRBV12-4	TRBJ2-1	CASREGERNYNEQFF	TGTGCCAGCAGAGAAGGCGAGCGAAACTACAATGAGCAGTTCTTC
NA	17	TRBD1	TRBV20-1	TRBJ2-3	CSARPLTGGLSAYTQYF	TGCAGTGCCCGCCCCCTAACAGGGGGCCTTTCAGCATATACGCAGTATTTT
NA	18	TRBD2	TRBV6-1	TRBJ2-1	CASSDASGIFVSYNEQFF	TGTGCCAGCAGTGATGCTAGCGGGATTTTTGTGTCCTACAATGAGCAGTTCTTC
few	17	TRBD2	TRBV3-1	TRBJ2-1	CASSQESGTSGYNEQFF	TGTGCCAGCAGCCAAGAGTCCGGGACTAGCGGTTACAATGAGCAGTTCTTC
NA	15	NA	TRBV20-1	TRBJ2-7	CSAVRPDSSGREQYF	TGCAGTGCTGTCCGCCCGGACAGCTCGGGGCGCGAGCAGTACTTC
NA	14	NA	TRBV6-1	TRBJ1-6	CASRGDGSKSPLHF	TGTGCCAGCAGAGGGGACGGAAGTAAATCACCCCTCCACTTT
NA	15	TRBD2	TRBV20-1	TRBJ2-1	CSARHPGLAGAEQFF	TGCAGTGCTAGACATCCGGGACTAGCGGGAGCTGAGCAGTTCTTC
NA	15	TRBD1	TRBV5-5	TRBJ2-3	CASSQGQGSTDTQYF	TGTGCCAGCAGCCAGGGACAGGGTAGCACAGATACGCAGTATTTT
NA	15	NA	TRBV6-5	TRBJ1-6	CASSSGRRNNSPLHF	TGTGCCAGCAGTTCGGGACGGCGAAATAATTCACCCCTCCACTTT
NA	16	NA	TRBV5-6	TRBJ1-1	CASTLGAGTRNTEAFF	TGTGCCAGCACCTTAGGAGCCGGGACCAGGAACACTGAAGCTTTCTTT
NA	14	NA	TRBV20-1	TRBJ2-7	CSARVGGDSYEQYF	TGCAGTGCTAGAGTAGGGGGAGACTCCTACGAGCAGTACTTC